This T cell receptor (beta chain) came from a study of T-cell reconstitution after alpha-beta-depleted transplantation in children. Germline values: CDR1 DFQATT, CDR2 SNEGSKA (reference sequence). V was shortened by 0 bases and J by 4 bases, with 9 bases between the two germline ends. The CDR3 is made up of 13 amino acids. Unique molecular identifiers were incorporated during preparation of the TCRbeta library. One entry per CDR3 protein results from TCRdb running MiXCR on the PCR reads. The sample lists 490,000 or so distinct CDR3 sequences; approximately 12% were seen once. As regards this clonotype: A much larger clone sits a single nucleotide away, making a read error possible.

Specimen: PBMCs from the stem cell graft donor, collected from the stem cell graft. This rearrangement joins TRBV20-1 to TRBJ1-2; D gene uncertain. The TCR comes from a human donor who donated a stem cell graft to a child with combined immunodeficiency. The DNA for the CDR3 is TGCAGTGCTAGAGATAACCGGGTCTATGGCTACACCTTC. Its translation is CSARDNRVYGYTF.